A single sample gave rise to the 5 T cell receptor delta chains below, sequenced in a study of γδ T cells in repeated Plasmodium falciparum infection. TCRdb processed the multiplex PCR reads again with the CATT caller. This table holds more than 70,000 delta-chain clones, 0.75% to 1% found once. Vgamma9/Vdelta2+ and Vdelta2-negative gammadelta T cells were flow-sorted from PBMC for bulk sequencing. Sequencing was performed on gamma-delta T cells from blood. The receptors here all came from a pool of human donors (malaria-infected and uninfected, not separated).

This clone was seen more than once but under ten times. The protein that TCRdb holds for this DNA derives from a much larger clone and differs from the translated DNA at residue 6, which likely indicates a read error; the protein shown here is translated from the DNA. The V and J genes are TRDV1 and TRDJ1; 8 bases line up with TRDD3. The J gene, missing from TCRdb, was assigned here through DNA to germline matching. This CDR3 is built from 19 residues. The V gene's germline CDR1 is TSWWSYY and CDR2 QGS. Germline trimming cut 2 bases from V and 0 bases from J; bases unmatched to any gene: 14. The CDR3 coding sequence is TGTGCTCTTGGGGAAGCTCTCCAACTGGGGGGCCTGTACACCGATAAACTCATCTTT. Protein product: CALGEALQLGGLYTDKLIF.

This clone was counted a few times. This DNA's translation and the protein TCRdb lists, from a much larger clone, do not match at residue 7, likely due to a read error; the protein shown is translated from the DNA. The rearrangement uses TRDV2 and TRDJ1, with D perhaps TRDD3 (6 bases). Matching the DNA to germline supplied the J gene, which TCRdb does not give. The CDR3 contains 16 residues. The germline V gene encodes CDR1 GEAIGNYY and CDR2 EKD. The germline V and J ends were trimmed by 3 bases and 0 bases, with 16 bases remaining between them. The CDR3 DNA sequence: TGTGCCTGTGACCGACTGAGGGGGAACTACACCGATAAACTCATCTTT. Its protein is CACDRLRGNYTDKLIF.

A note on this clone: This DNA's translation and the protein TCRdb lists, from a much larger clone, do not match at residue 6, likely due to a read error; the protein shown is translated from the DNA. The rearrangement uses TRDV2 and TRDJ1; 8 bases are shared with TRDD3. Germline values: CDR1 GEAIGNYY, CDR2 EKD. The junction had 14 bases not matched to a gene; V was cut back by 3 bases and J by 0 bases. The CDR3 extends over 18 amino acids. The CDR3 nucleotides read TGTGCCTGTGACGCCACTAATACTGGGGGCCTGTACACCGATAAACTCATCTTT. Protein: CACDATNTGGLYTDKLIF.

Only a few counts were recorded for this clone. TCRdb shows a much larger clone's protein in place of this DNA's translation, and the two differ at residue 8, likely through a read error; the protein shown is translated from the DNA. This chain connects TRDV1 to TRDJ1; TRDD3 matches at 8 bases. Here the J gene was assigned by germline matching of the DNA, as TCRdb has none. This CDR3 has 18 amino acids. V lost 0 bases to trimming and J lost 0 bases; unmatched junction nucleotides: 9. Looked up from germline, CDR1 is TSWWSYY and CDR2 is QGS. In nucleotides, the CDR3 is TGTGCTCTTGGGGAACTAGCCCATGGGGGATTGTACACCGATAAACTCATCTTT. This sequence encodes CALGELAHGGLYTDKLIF.

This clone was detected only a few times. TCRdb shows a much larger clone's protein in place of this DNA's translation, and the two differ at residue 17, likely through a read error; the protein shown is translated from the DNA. The CDR3 loop is CALGEQKNLALPYLLGGMVDDKLIF. The CDR3 bases are TGTGCTCTTGGGGAACAGAAAAATCTCGCCTTGCCTTATTTACTGGGGGGTATGGTGGACGATAAACTCATCTTT. The V call is TRDV1, the J call TRDJ1, with 8 bases lining up with TRDD3. V lost 1 base, J lost 4 bases, and 35 bases stayed unmatched. This CDR3 has 25 residues. Germline V CDR1 and CDR2: TSWWSYY, QGS.